The entry that follows covers one T cell receptor beta chain sequence. This sample was taken from a study of blood T cell dynamics during melanoma immunotherapy. Germline assignment: CDR1 SGHAT and CDR2 FQNNGV. With V trimmed by 5 bases and J by 6 bases, 8 bases remained unmatched. The length of the CDR3 is 14 residues. The method was immunoSEQ multiplex PCR; TCRdb's version includes in-frame clones alone and lacks a portion of them. The table has about 17,000 clones, 87% seen once. Time point in this sample: week 3, after first cycle of checkpoint inhibitor. The TCR comes from a human donor with melanoma. This specimen consisted of blood, obtained from a patient treated with checkpoint blockade. The chain joins TRBV11-2 to TRBJ2-3, with 7 bases fitting TRBD2. CDR3 bases: TGTGCCAGCAGCCAAGGGAGGGAGCGGGATACGCAGTATTTT. It specifies CASSQGRERDTQYF.